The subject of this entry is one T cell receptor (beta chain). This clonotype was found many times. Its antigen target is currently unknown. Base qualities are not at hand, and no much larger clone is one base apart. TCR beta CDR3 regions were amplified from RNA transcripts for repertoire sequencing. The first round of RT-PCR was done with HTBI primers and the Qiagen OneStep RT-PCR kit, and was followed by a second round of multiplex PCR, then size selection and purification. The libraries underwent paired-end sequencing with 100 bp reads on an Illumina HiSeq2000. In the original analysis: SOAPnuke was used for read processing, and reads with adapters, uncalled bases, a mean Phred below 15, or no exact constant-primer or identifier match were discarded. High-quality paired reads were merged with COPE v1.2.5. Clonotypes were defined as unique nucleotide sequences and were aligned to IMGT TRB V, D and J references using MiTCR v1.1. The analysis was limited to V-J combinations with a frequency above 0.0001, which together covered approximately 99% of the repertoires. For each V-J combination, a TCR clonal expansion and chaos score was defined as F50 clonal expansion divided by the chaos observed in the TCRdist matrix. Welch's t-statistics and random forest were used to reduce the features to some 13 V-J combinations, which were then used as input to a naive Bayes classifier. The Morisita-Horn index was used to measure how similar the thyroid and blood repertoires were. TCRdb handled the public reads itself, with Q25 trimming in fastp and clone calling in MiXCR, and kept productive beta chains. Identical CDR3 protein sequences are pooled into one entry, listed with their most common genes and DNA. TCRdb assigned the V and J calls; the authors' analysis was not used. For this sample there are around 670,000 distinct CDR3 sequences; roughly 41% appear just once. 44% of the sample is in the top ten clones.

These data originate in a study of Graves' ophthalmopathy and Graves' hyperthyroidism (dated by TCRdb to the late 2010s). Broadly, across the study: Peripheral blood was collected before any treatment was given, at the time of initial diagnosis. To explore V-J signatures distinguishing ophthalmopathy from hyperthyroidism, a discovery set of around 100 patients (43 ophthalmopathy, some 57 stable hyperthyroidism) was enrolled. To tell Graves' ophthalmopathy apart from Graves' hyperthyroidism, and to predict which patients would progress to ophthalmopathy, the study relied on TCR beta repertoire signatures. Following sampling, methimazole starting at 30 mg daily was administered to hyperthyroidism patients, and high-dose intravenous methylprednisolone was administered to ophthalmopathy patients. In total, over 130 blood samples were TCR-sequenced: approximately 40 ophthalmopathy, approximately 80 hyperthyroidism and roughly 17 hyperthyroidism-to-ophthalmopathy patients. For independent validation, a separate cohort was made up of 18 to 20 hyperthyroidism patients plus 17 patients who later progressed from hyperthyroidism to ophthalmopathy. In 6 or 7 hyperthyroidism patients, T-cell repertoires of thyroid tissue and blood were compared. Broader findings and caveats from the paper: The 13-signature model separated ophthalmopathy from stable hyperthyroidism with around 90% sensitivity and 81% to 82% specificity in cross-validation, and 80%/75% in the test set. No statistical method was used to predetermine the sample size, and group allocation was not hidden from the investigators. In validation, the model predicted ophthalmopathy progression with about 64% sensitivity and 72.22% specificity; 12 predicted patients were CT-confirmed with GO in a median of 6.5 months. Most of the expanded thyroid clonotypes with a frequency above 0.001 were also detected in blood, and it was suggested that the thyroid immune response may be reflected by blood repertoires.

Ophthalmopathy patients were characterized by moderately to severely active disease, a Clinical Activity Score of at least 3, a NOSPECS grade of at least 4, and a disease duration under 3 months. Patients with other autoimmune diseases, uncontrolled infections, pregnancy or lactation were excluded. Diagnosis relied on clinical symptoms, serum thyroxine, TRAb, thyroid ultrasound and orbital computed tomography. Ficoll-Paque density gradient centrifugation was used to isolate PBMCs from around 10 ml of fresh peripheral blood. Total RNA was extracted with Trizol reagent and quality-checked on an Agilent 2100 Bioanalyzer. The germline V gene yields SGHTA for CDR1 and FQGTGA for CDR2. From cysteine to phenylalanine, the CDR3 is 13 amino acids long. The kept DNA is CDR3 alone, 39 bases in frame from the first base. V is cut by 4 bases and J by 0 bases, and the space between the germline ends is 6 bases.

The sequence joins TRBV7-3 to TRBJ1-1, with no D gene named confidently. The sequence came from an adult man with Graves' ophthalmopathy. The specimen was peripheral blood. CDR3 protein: CASSSTMNTEAFF. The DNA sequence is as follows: TGTGCCAGCAGCTCCACTATGAACACTGAAGCTTTCTTT.